The clone carrying this T cell receptor (beta chain) was found many times. TCRdb reprocessed the reads via MiXCR and lists one record per CDR3 protein. Among some 160,000 distinct CDR3 sequences listed, roughly a sixth were seen once. The data derive from a study of T cell repertoires in cytomegalovirus infection. The clonotype comes from a human donor in good health (CMV status not recorded). Some clones in this sample may be carry-over from other donors' samples. Input material: CD8+ T cells from PBMCs.

The CDR3 sequence: CASSLGSSGYEQYF. CDR3 nucleotide sequence: TGTGCCAGCAGCTTAGGGTCTTCGGGCTACGAGCAGTACTTC. V gene TRBV7-9 combines with J gene TRBJ2-7; D remains unclear. Germline CDR1 and CDR2: SEHNR and FQNEAQ (reference sequence). Trimming removed 1 base from V and 3 bases from J, with 10 bases in between. This CDR3 region has 14 residues.